The rows below give T cell receptor beta chains drawn from one sample of a study of CD8 T cells in ankylosing spondylitis. MiXCR, applied by TCRdb to the 5' RACE reads, yields one record per CDR3 protein. The sample holds more than 500,000 distinct CDR3 sequences; approximately 5% are singletons and the top ten take under 4.5%. Sequencing input: blood, either unsorted or a sorted T cell fraction (not recorded which). The source of these receptors is a male donor with ankylosing spondylitis. Both conserved end residues are part of each CDR3. A D gene is named only where the DNA matches it firmly. Size is stated for part of the rows, as once, few or many counts, or as a class when the clone is expanded.

D gene: NA; clone size: few; J gene: TRBJ2-3; V gene: TRBV29-1; CDR3 protein: CSGALGARKDTQYF; CDR3 DNA: TGCAGCGGTGCCCTGGGGGCCCGCAAAGATACGCAGTATTTT
D gene: TRBD1; clone size: many; J gene: TRBJ2-3; V gene: TRBV29-1; CDR3 protein: CSAQPTGVVIDTQYF; CDR3 DNA: TGCAGCGCCCAACCGACAGGGGTTGTCATTGATACGCAGTATTTT
D gene: NA; clone size: many; J gene: TRBJ2-3; V gene: TRBV7-9; CDR3 protein: CASSLRVRSTDTQYF; CDR3 DNA: TGTGCCAGCAGCTTACGTGTACGATCGACAGATACGCAGTATTTT
D gene: TRBD1; clone size: many; J gene: TRBJ2-5; V gene: TRBV7-8; CDR3 protein: CASRARTGRNFGETQYF; CDR3 DNA: TGTGCCAGCAGGGCCCGGACAGGGCGGAATTTTGGAGAGACCCAGTACTTC
D gene: NA; clone size: few; J gene: TRBJ2-3; V gene: TRBV7-2; CDR3 protein: CASSQQAGQADTQYF; CDR3 DNA: TGTGCCAGCAGCCAGCAGGCGGGTCAGGCAGATACGCAGTATTTT
D gene: NA; clone size: many; J gene: TRBJ2-6; V gene: TRBV7-9; CDR3 protein: CASVFSSGANVLTF; CDR3 DNA: TGTGCCAGCGTCTTCTCCTCTGGGGCCAACGTCCTGACTTTC
D gene: NA; clone size: many; J gene: TRBJ1-6; V gene: TRBV4-2; CDR3 protein: CASSQPLSRGGSPLHF; CDR3 DNA: TGTGCCAGCAGCCAACCTCTCTCCAGGGGAGGTTCACCCCTCCACTTT
D gene: NA; clone size: many; J gene: TRBJ2-7; V gene: TRBV9; CDR3 protein: CATKTLYEQYF; CDR3 DNA: TGTGCCACCAAGACCCTCTACGAGCAGTACTTC
D gene: NA; clone size: NA; J gene: TRBJ2-5; V gene: TRBV20-1; CDR3 protein: CSARGGFQETQYF; CDR3 DNA: TGCAGTGCTAGAGGGGGATTTCAAGAGACCCAGTACTTC
D gene: NA; clone size: few; J gene: TRBJ2-5; V gene: TRBV5-1; CDR3 protein: CASSGQAGRETQYF; CDR3 DNA: TGCGCCAGCAGCGGGCAGGCAGGGCGAGAGACCCAGTACTTC
D gene: NA; clone size: many; J gene: TRBJ2-7; V gene: TRBV7-2; CDR3 protein: CASSLDGSYEEQYF; CDR3 DNA: TGTGCCAGCAGCTTAGACGGATCCTACGAGGAGCAGTACTTC
D gene: NA; clone size: many; J gene: TRBJ1-3; V gene: TRBV11-2; CDR3 protein: CASSSQTGSGNTIYF; CDR3 DNA: TGTGCCAGCAGCTCTCAGACAGGCTCTGGAAACACCATATATTTT
D gene: NA; clone size: NA; J gene: TRBJ2-7; V gene: TRBV6-2/TRBV6-3; CDR3 protein: CASTEEGTPYEQYF; CDR3 DNA: TGTGCCAGCACCGAGGAAGGGACCCCCTACGAGCAGTACTTC
D gene: NA; clone size: NA; J gene: TRBJ1-1; V gene: TRBV28; CDR3 protein: CASSSLGQPEDMNTEAFF; CDR3 DNA: TGTGCCAGCAGTTCCTTAGGACAGCCAGAAGACATGAACACTGAAGCTTTCTTT